This T cell receptor beta chain was found in a study of response to subunit inactivated influenza vaccine. General study results and limits: A suggestion made by the authors is that each seasonal influenza vaccination recruits few new T cells.

On this clonotype itself: Its antigen is unknown.

The V gene's germline CDR1 is SGDLS and CDR2 YYNGEE. CDR3 size: 17 residues. The ends lost 0 bases at V and 0 bases at J; junction bases unmatched: 7. TCRdb used MiXCR to reprocess the RT-PCR reads, holding one entry per CDR3 protein. Among hundreds of thousands of distinct CDR3 sequences listed, less than 20% were seen once. This receptor was obtained from a man between 45 and 60 years old who received an inactivated influenza vaccine. The sequenced sample was PBMCs from blood, obtained about 13 days after vaccination. The rearrangement links TRBV9 to TRBJ2-3; 7 bases line up with TRBD2. CDR3 residues: CASSVAPLAASTDTQYF. The CDR3, as DNA: TGTGCCAGCAGCGTAGCTCCCCTAGCGGCTAGCACAGATACGCAGTATTTT.